The 2 T cell receptor beta chains below were found in one sample sequenced in a study of T cell changes during pregnancy in multiple sclerosis (dated by TCRdb to between 2018 and 2020). Libraries came from the immunoSEQ multiplex PCR assay. TCRdb re-hosts the immuneACCESS table, in-frame sequences only. Its copies lack some clones; in the studies checked, an unresolved V gene accounts for under half of them, and the cause for the rest is not known. The sample table lists fewer than 50,000 clones, around 90% of them with a count of one. Clones ranked in the top ten supply approximately 0.6% of the sample. The input for sequencing was CD4+ T cells from peripheral blood mononuclear cells, taken in the first trimester of pregnancy. These receptors were obtained from a female donor with multiple sclerosis, enrolled in a pregnancy study.

The V call is TRBV6-5, the J call TRBJ2-6; D perhaps matches TRBD2 (5 bases). Germline CDR1 reads MNHEY; CDR2 reads SVGAGI. The CDR3 sequence is 15 residues long. V was clipped by 6 bases and J by 0 bases, with 9 bases between them. The CDR3 region is CASRKRFSGANVLTF. The CDR3 coding sequence is TGTGCCAGCAGGAAGCGGTTCTCTGGGGCCAACGTCCTGACTTTC.

This chain uses TRBV9 with TRBJ2-7; TRBD1 is a possible D gene (6 bases). This CDR3 is 15 amino acids long. Germline CDR1 reads SGDLS; CDR2 reads YYNGEE. The germline V and J ends were trimmed by 3 bases and 2 bases, with 15 bases remaining between them. Here the CDR3 DNA reads TGTGCCAGCAGCGCCTCCGCGGACAGAACCTACGAGCAGTACTTC. It codes for CASSASADRTYEQYF.